Shown below are 5 T cell receptor beta chains from a single sample sequenced in a study of control samples from healthy donors and cancer patients. The data were produced by immunoSEQ multiplex PCR, yet TCRdb's version contains in-frame clones alone and is incomplete. The data hold 390,000 or so clones, with around 90% observed a single time. The sample taken for sequencing was PBMCs. The receptors stem from a man in his forties with head and neck cancer.

The CDR3, as DNA: TGCGCCAGCAGCTTGGTAGCGGGAGGGGCCAATGAGCAGTTCTTC. Translated, it gives CASSLVAGGANEQFF. The chain links TRBV5-1 to TRBJ2-1; TRBD2 matches at 11 bases. The germline V gene has CDR1 SGHRS and CDR2 YFSETQ. CDR3 length equals 15 residues. The V and J ends lost 0 bases and 6 bases, in that order; junction bases with no gene match: 2. Full variable domain (remainder filled in from reference TRBV5-1 and TRBJ2-1): KAGVTQTPRYLIKTRGQQVTLSCSPISGHRSVSWYQQTPGQGLQFLFEYFSETQRNKGNFPGRFSGRQFSNSRSEMNVSTLELGDSALYLCASSLVAGGANEQFFGPGTRLTVL.

The chain recombines TRBV7-9 with TRBJ1-2; TRBD1 matches at 9 bases. V trimming: 7 bases; J trimming: 7 bases; junction bases outside the gene matches: 4. The CDR3 extends over 12 amino acids. Germline V gene data show CDR1 as SEHNR and CDR2 as FQNEAQ (reference sequence). The CDR3 sequence is CASTGQGSGYTF. CDR3 in DNA: TGTGCCAGCACCGGACAGGGGTCTGGCTACACCTTC.

The CDR3 protein is CASSLGGTNSYEQYF. The CDR3 DNA reads as TGTGCCAGCAGCCTAGGGGGAACTAACTCCTACGAGCAGTACTTC. The chain couples TRBV9 to TRBJ2-7; tentatively, D is TRBD1 (6 bases). This CDR3 is built from 15 residues. CDR1 and CDR2 (germline): SGDLS, YYNGEE. Trimming shortened V by 4 bases and J by 0 bases, and 14 bases separated the two germline ends.

The V and J genes are TRBV28 and TRBJ2-2; no clear D. There are 13 residues in the CDR3. CDR1 and CDR2 from the germline V gene are MDHEN and SYDVKM. V shed 2 bases and J shed 8 bases, with 9 bases lying between them. CDR3 sequence: CASSLIPPGELFF. Written as DNA, the CDR3 is TGTGCCAGCAGTTTAATCCCCCCGGGGGAGCTGTTTTTT.

The rearrangement links TRBV28 to TRBJ1-4; D is ambiguous. Germline V gene data show CDR1 as MDHEN and CDR2 as SYDVKM. The CDR3 sequence is 15 residues long. V gave up 5 bases and J gave up 8 bases, with 18 bases separating them. CDR3 bases: TGTGCCAGCAGTCCACCCGGGTCGCTTAGGGAAAAACTGTTTTTT. Its protein product is CASSPPGSLREKLFF.